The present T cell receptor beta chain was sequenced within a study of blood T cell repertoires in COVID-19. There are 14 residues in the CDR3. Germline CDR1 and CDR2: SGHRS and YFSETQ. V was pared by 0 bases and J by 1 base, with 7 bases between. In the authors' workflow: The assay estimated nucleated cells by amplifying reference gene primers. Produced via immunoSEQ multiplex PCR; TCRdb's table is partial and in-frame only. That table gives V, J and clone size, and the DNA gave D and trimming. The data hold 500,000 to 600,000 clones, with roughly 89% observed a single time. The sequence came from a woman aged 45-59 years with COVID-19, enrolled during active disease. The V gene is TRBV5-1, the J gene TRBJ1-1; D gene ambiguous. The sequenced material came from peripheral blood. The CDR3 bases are TGCGCCAGCAGCTTGGTGTACGGGAACACTGAAGCTTTCTTT. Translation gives CASSLVYGNTEAFF.